This is a list of T cell receptor beta chains from one sample in a study. MiXCR, applied by TCRdb to the 5' RACE reads, yields one record per CDR3 protein. Here the sample spans roughly 60,000 distinct CDR3 sequences, around 24% being singletons. Specimen: tumor-infiltrating Tregs sorted from the breast tumor. The source of these receptors is a female donor with breast cancer. Both conserved end residues are part of each CDR3. The D gene is left open where the match is weak. Only some rows state a clone size, as once, few, many or a class for expanded clones.

size	V	J	D	CDR3	DNA
few	TRBV12-3/TRBV12-4	TRBJ2-1	-	CASLGPDSPYNEQFF	TGTGCCAGCCTGGGCCCGGACTCGCCCTACAATGAGCAGTTCTTC
few	TRBV7-8	TRBJ2-2	TRBD2	CASSLRLAENTGELFF	TGTGCCAGCAGCCTCCGACTAGCGGAGAACACCGGGGAGCTGTTTTTT
many	TRBV6-5	TRBJ2-5	-	CASSDRLLNQETQYF	TGTGCCAGCAGTGACCGACTACTGAATCAAGAGACCCAGTACTTC
-	TRBV4-2	TRBJ2-3	TRBD2	CASSLGLAGGPDTQYF	TGTGCCAGCAGCCTCGGACTAGCGGGAGGTCCAGATACGCAGTATTTT
-	TRBV5-1	TRBJ2-7	-	CASSPDEGGVTYEQYF	TGCGCCAGCAGCCCCGATGAGGGGGGCGTTACCTACGAGCAGTACTTC
-	TRBV18	TRBJ2-4	-	CASSLDTTGLQYF	TGTGCCAGCTCATTAGATACGACAGGCCTTCAGTACTTC
-	TRBV11-2	TRBJ2-5	-	CASSLAGTETQYF	TGTGCCAGCAGCTTAGCAGGGACAGAGACCCAGTACTTC
-	TRBV5-1	TRBJ2-6	-	CASSFRGDGANVLTF	TGCGCCAGCAGCTTCAGAGGGGACGGGGCCAACGTCCTGACTTTC
-	TRBV11-2	TRBJ1-6	-	CASSIRDNSPLHF	TGTGCCAGCAGCATCAGAGATAATTCACCCCTCCACTTT
-	TRBV5-6	TRBJ1-4	-	CASSLTAGEKLFF	TGTGCCAGCAGCCTGACAGCAGGGGAAAAACTGTTTTTT
many	TRBV6-1	TRBJ2-7	TRBD2	CAGTTSGRVGQYF	TGTGCCGGAACGACTAGCGGGAGAGTTGGGCAGTACTTC
-	TRBV3-1	TRBJ2-7	-	CASSQDSYEQYF	TGTGCCAGCAGCCAAGACAGTTACGAGCAGTACTTC
few	TRBV6-2/TRBV6-3	TRBJ2-7	-	CASSYSIGQQYF	TGTGCCAGCAGTTACTCGATAGGACAGCAGTACTTC
-	TRBV19	TRBJ2-7	TRBD1	CASNSPGQRSSYEQYF	TGTGCCAGTAACTCACCGGGACAGCGATCTTCCTACGAGCAGTACTTC
-	TRBV20-1	TRBJ2-7	-	CSADNYEQYF	TGCAGTGCAGACAACTACGAGCAGTACTTC
many	TRBV5-1	TRBJ2-1	TRBD2	CASSYNGLADNEQFF	TGCGCCAGCAGCTACAACGGACTAGCGGACAATGAGCAGTTCTTC
few	TRBV11-2	TRBJ2-3	-	CASSLEIVGTQYF	TGTGCCAGCAGCTTAGAGATAGTCGGTACGCAGTATTTT
few	TRBV12-3/TRBV12-4	TRBJ1-2	TRBD1	CASGQGNAYGYTF	TGTGCCAGCGGACAGGGAAATGCCTATGGCTACACCTTC
-	TRBV4-1	TRBJ2-7	-	CASSQAQGPYEQYF	TGCGCCAGCAGCCAAGCCCAGGGACCCTACGAGCAGTACTTC
many	TRBV4-1	TRBJ1-1	-	CASSVMNTEAFF	TGCGCCAGCAGCGTGATGAACACTGAAGCTTTCTTT
-	TRBV5-1	TRBJ2-5	-	CASSLGSERETQYF	TGCGCCAGCAGCTTGGGGTCCGAGAGGGAGACCCAGTACTTC
few	TRBV5-1	TRBJ2-5	TRBD2	CASSLGASGEETQYF	TGCGCCAGCAGCTTGGGCGCTAGCGGAGAAGAGACCCAGTACTTC
-	TRBV2	TRBJ2-2	-	CASSYGGNTGELFF	TGTGCCAGCAGTTACGGGGGAAACACCGGGGAGCTGTTTTTT
medium-sized	TRBV4-2	TRBJ2-7	TRBD2	CASSQEIGLASYEQYF	TGTGCCAGCAGCCAAGAAATCGGACTAGCCTCCTACGAGCAGTACTTC
-	TRBV5-1	TRBJ2-5	TRBD2	CASSRKRENPKETQYF	TGCGCCAGCAGTAGGAAGCGGGAGAACCCCAAAGAGACCCAGTACTTC
-	TRBV7-2	TRBJ2-7	-	CASSLPAQQRYF	TGTGCCAGCAGCTTACCTGCGCAGCAGCGGTACTTT
-	TRBV7-2	TRBJ2-3	-	CASSFLDTQYF	TGTGCCAGCAGCTTTCTTGATACGCAGTATTTT
-	TRBV6-1	TRBJ2-7	TRBD1	CASSEQETGGYEQYF	TGTGCCAGCAGTGAACAGGAGACAGGGGGCTACGAGCAGTACTTC
-	TRBV27	TRBJ2-1	-	CASSFLITGQSYNEQFF	TGTGCCAGCAGTTTCCTCATAACAGGGCAGTCCTACAATGAGCAGTTCTTC
few	TRBV7-8	TRBJ1-1	-	CASSRRWATEAFF	TGTGCCAGCAGCCGGAGATGGGCCACTGAAGCTTTCTTT
-	TRBV18	TRBJ1-5	-	CASSPDNNQPQHF	TGTGCCAGCTCACCCGACAACAATCAGCCCCAGCATTTT
many	TRBV7-7	TRBJ1-1	-	CASSRLLEGDTEAFF	TGTGCTAGCAGCCGCCTTTTGGAGGGCGACACTGAAGCTTTCTTT
many	TRBV12-3/TRBV12-4	TRBJ2-7	-	CASSLAGASSYEQYF	TGTGCCAGCAGTTTAGCAGGGGCCAGCTCCTACGAGCAGTACTTC
-	TRBV12-3/TRBV12-4	TRBJ2-2	-	CASRVDSYTGELFF	TGTGCCAGCAGGGTGGACAGTTACACCGGGGAGCTGTTTTTT
few	TRBV12-3/TRBV12-4	TRBJ2-7	TRBD2	CASSLSSGTYEQYF	TGTGCCAGCAGTTTGTCTAGCGGGACCTACGAGCAGTACTTC
-	TRBV6-5	TRBJ2-5	TRBD1	CASSYLGTGRETQYF	TGTGCCAGCAGTTATTTGGGGACAGGGCGTGAGACCCAGTACTTC
many	TRBV9	TRBJ2-5	-	CASSVGGMETQYF	TGTGCCAGCAGCGTAGGAGGGATGGAGACCCAGTACTTC
-	TRBV5-1	TRBJ2-7	TRBD2	CASSLYSGGAYEQYF	TGCGCCAGCAGCTTGTATAGCGGGGGAGCCTACGAGCAGTACTTC
few	TRBV5-1	TRBJ1-2	TRBD1	CASSGTGLRSYGYTF	TGCGCCAGCAGCGGGACAGGGCTTAGATCCTATGGCTACACCTTC